The clone carrying this TCR beta chain was observed at least ten times. Its specificity is unknown. The data were obtained in a study of regulatory T cells in long-lasting Graves disease. In building TCR beta libraries, iRepertoire HTBI primers were used together with Arm-PCR of CDR3 regions. TCRdb reanalysed the multiplex PCR reads using MiXCR and keeps one entry per CDR3 protein. Of under 450,000 distinct CDR3 sequences listed, roughly 15% are singletons. CDR3 length equals 15 residues. Germline V gives CDR1 SGHTA, CDR2 FQGNSA. V lost 6 bases to trimming and J lost 3 bases, with 15 bases between them. Study results and caveats: Segments TRBV28, TRBJ1-2 and TRBJ2-5 showed preferential usage in persistent disease. Persistent Graves' patients showed less TCR diversity than newly diagnosed patients showed.

Time point specified: newly diagnosed GD, antithyroid drugs for less than 3 months. Generation of the TCR library employed RNA extracted from PBMCs. The sample also formed part of further work on T cells in Graves' hyperthyroidism and ophthalmopathy. That work adds: Patients were excluded for uncontrolled infection, other autoimmune disease, pregnancy or lactation. The HTBI set primed first-round TCR CDR3 RT-PCR.

This TCR derives from a woman aged 18-29 years with Graves disease. The rearrangement links TRBV7-2 to TRBJ2-1; D perhaps matches TRBD1 (6 bases). The sequences come from peripheral blood mononuclear cells (PBMCs), collected at new diagnosis, from a patient treated with antithyroid drugs. The CDR3 sequence is CASSSEGEHYNEQFF. In DNA, the CDR3 is TGTGCCAGCAGTTCTGAGGGGGAGCACTACAATGAGCAGTTCTTC.